This T cell receptor beta chain was retrieved from a study of T cell changes during pregnancy in multiple sclerosis. Here immunoSEQ multiplex PCR was the method, and the copy in TCRdb shows in-frame clones only, minus some. This table holds around 68,000 clones, 91% found once. CDR1 and CDR2 from the germline V gene are SGDLS and YYNGEE. The V and J ends lost 4 bases and 8 bases respectively, with 33 bases between them. The CDR3 covers 19 residues. The TCR originated in a female donor in good health, enrolled as a control in a pregnancy study. Sequenced material: peripheral blood, taken in the third trimester of pregnancy. The J gene is TRBJ1-2, the V gene TRBV9, with a possible D match to TRBD1 (6 bases). CDR3 sequence: CASSSRFLTQIEAGEGYTF. Written as DNA, the CDR3 is TGTGCCAGCAGCTCCCGATTCCTCACCCAAATTGAGGCAGGGGAAGGCTACACCTTC. Full variable domain (remainder filled in from reference TRBV9 and TRBJ1-2): DSGVTQTPKHLITATGQRVTLRCSPRSGDLSVYWYQQSLDQGLQFLIQYYNGEERAKGNILERFSAQQFPDLHSELNLSSLELGDSALYFCASSSRFLTQIEAGEGYTFGSGTRLTVV.